This TCR beta chain was recovered during a study of blood T cell repertoires in COVID-19 (dated by TCRdb to 2019 to 2021). The study in broad terms: Samples covering the acute and convalescent phases of COVID-19 were provided by collaborators in the United States, Italy and Spain. The material from the prospective study consisted of cDNA or gDNA derived from T cells, B-cell-depleted T cells, or PBMCs. Deeply sampled blood TCRbeta repertoires from subjects exposed to, actively infected with, or recovered from COVID-19 were included in the dataset. The repertoires were released in a freely available public database meant as a resource for research on the immune response to SARS-CoV-2. The samples were drawn from the first 160 participants of the ongoing ImmuneRACE study and from 950 to 1,500 subjects provided by 6 global collaborators. The sample metadata nearly always contained a de-identified subject ID, COVID-19 status, age in years and sex. Where HLA class I and class II types were available, the types were taken from metadata supplied by the sample provider, not from assay-based typing. Study-wide findings and limitations: Clinical and demographic metadata were provided uncurated, with the amount varying by source and participant.

At one collaborating source in Seattle, patients were enrolled during active infection and were followed longitudinally through the course of disease. Each collaborating institution followed its own protocols to collect whole blood in K2EDTA tubes. For TCRbeta analysis, collaborators shipped samples as frozen whole blood, isolated PBMCs, or DNA extracted from either of those sample types. Points on this clone: This clone's antigen is unknown. The input lacks base qualities; no much larger clone sits a single base away.

TCRbeta CDR3 regions were amplified from genomic DNA by means of the immunoSEQ Assay, a bias-controlled multiplex PCR. Concerning the study's data processing: Nucleated cell counts per sample were estimated from amplification of reference gene primers within the assay. To quantify the absolute abundance of each unique TCRbeta CDR3 rearrangement, sequence reads were collapsed and filtered. For each sample, productive Simpson clonality was calculated by taking the square root of Simpson's diversity index across productive rearrangements. TCRdb provides this immuneACCESS table in a form limited to in-frame rearrangements. Some clones are lacking; in checked studies, under half of them reflect an unresolved V gene, and why the rest are absent is not known. V and J calls and clone size are as listed in that table; D and trimming were resolved from the DNA. The sample profile shows a few hundred thousand clones; 89% of them were found once. The ten largest clones capture 3% to 4.5% of the sample.

Looking up the germline V gene (reference sequence) yields CDR1 SGHNT and CDR2 YYREEE. The CDR3 measures 14 amino acids from cysteine to phenylalanine. Here the CDR3 DNA is all that survives: 42 bases in frame from base 1. For this chain, trimming is 5 bases at the V end and 6 bases at the J end, and the number of junction bases without a gene match is 10. This TCR was sampled from a woman aged 60-70 years with COVID-19, enrolled during active disease. This chain is built from TRBV5-4 and TRBJ1-1; a stretch of 7 junction bases matches TRBD1. The sequencing input was peripheral blood. The sequence in DNA is TGTGCCAGCAGTCTGCAGGGGGGCCGCGCTGAAGCTTTCTTT. Its amino acids are CASSLQGGRAEAFF.